The sample holds many counts of the clone carrying this TCR beta chain. Its antigen is undetermined. This sample was taken from a study of T-cell memory formation after mild COVID-19. About the research overall: TCR clusters were mostly donor specific.

Overall study findings and caveats: Shrinking CD4+ clones resided mostly in CM and EM, and CD8+ ones in EMRA. Clones contracting day 15 to 85 were balanced CD4/CD8; later expanders leaned CD4+.

Constant-segment primers and 5'RACE yielded cDNA libraries for TCR alpha and TCR beta, each carrying sample barcodes and UMIs. From the 5' RACE reads, TCRdb called clonotypes with MiXCR, one entry per CDR3 protein. The sample contains about 170,000 distinct CDR3 sequences, approximately 12% of which appear only once. This CDR3 has 16 residues. The V and J ends lost 1 base and 0 bases respectively, with 10 bases between them. Germline CDR1 is SGHRS and CDR2 is YFSETQ. The receptor was derived from a man aged 18 to 29 who had mild COVID-19 (a few samples of this study predate the infection). Cell type and time point are not known. The rearrangement links TRBV5-1 to TRBJ2-2, with unresolved D. The sequencing input was PBMCs or a T cell subset sorted from them (not recorded which). The CDR3 DNA is TGCGCCAGCAGCTTGAATTGGGTAGCGAACACCGGGGAGCTGTTTTTT. Translating it yields CASSLNWVANTGELFF.